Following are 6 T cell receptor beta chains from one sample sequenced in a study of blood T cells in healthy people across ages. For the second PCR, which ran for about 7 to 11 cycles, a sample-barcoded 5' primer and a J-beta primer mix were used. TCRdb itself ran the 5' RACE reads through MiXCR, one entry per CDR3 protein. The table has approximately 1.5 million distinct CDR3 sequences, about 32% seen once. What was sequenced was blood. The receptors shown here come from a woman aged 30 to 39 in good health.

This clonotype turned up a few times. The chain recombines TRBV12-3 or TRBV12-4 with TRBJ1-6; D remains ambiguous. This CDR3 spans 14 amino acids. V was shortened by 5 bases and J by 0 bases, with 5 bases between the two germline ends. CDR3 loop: CASSHNSYNSPLHF. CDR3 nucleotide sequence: TGTGCCAGCAGTCACAACTCCTATAATTCACCCCTCCACTTT.

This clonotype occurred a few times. CDR3: CASRRTVTYEQYF. Here the CDR3 DNA reads TGTGCCAGCAGAAGGACCGTAACCTACGAGCAGTACTTC. This chain joins TRBV6-2 or TRBV6-3 and TRBJ2-5; no reliable D call. The tail of the sequence fits TRBJ2-7 better, so the J call may be wrong. This CDR3 comprises 13 residues. CDR1 and CDR2 from the germline V gene are MNHEY and SVGEGT.

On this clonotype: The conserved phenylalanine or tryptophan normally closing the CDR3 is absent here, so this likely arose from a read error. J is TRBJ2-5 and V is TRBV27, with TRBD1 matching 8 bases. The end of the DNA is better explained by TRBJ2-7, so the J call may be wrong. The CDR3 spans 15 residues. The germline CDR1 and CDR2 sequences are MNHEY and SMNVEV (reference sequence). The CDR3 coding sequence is TGTGCCAGCAGCCCAGGACGGACAGGGAATCGCGAGCAGTACTTG. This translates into CASSPGRTGNREQYL.

The CDR3 sequence: CSAPVLAGDNEQFF. In nucleotides, the CDR3 is TGCAGCGCCCCGGTGCTAGCGGGGGACAATGAGCAGTTCTTC. This chain joins TRBV29-1 and TRBJ2-1; 10 nucleotides line up with TRBD2. CDR3 length equals 14 residues. V gave up 7 bases and J gave up 5 bases; unmatched junction bases: 8. Germline-derived CDR1 and CDR2 are SQVTM and ANQGSEA.

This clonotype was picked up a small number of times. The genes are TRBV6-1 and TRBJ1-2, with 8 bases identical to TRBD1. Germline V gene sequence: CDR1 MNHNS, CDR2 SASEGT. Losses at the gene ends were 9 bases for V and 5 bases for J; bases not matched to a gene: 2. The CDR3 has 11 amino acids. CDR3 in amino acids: CASQGAYGYTF. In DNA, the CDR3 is TGTGCCAGTCAGGGGGCGTATGGCTACACCTTC.

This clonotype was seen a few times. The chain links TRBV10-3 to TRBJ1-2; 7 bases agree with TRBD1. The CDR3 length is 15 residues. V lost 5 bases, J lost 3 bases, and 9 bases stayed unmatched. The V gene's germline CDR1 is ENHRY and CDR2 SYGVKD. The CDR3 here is CAISSPNRGDYGYTF. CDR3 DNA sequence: TGTGCCATCAGTTCTCCGAACAGGGGAGACTATGGCTACACCTTC.